Many counts were recorded for the clone carrying this TCR beta chain. Its antigen is unknown. The J segment lost 5 bases and the V segment lost 5 bases, leaving 6 bases of the junction unmatched. The CDR3 is 14 amino acids. Germline V gives CDR1 SSHAT, CDR2 FNYEAQ (reference sequence). The sample belongs to a study of neurological immune-mediated disorders. 2 million unsorted PBMCs were stored in RNAlater at -80 °C before RNA extraction. Study-level points and caveats: The multiple sclerosis repertoire cluster showed no association with any clinical or MRI feature. The authors stated that larger cohorts are needed. Private repertoires in all groups were suggested by the finding that expanded clones across subjects shared no CDR3 amino acid sequences.

With 10-nucleotide random UMIs included, cDNA was synthesized by 5'RACE. One entry per CDR3 protein results from TCRdb running MiXCR on the 5' RACE reads. The table lists about 66,000 distinct CDR3 sequences, 3% to 4% of them singletons, with under 4.5% in the top ten. The receptor's source is a man between 35 and 55 years old with multiple sclerosis. This chain connects TRBV7-7 to TRBJ2-3; 8 positions match TRBD2. Sequencing was performed on PBMCs. CDR3 sequence: CASSPSGGGDTQYF. In nucleotides, the CDR3 is TGTGCCAGCAGCCCCAGCGGGGGAGGAGATACGCAGTATTTT.